This T cell receptor beta chain was observed in a study of cytomegalovirus exposure and HLA in healthy donors. Study-wide background: An early release of data contained about 85 million unique TCRs, which came from HLA-typed donors. Study outcomes and limitations: Sequencing depth roughly uniform across donors was assumed in presence/absence analyses.

PCR employed 60 Vbeta and 13 Jbeta primers. Clones were sequenced by immunoSEQ multiplex PCR, and TCRdb holds only the in-frame ones, with some missing. Here the sample spans 110,000 to 150,000 clones, over 70% being singletons. This clone was seen a handful of times. No antigen is known for it. Per the germline V gene, CDR1 is SEHNR and CDR2 is FQNEAQ (reference sequence). Unmatched junction bases numbered 4, after V lost 3 bases and J lost 3 bases. CDR3 length equals 15 residues. The chain joins TRBV7-9 to TRBJ1-2; TRBD1 matches at 10 bases. Material for sequencing was PBMCs. This clonotype originated in a man aged 35 to 55 in good health and CMV-seronegative. CDR3 bases: TGTGCCAGCAGCTTCCTCGGACAGGGGGACTATGGCTACACCTTC. It encodes CASSFLGQGDYGYTF.